This entry describes one TCR beta chain. Its target is not known. Sequenced by immunoSEQ multiplex PCR; TCRdb stores in-frame clones only, minus some. The profile shows about 130,000 clones, just over 90% of them singletons. This entry comes from a study of T cell responses to AZD1222 COVID-19 vaccine. Study-wide background: Recipients boosted at about 4 weeks or about 12 weeks are pooled. General study findings and limits: The donor group comprised mostly white British people and more females; the analysis possibly underestimated clonal diversity. Of the AZD1222 recipients, only 5 or 6 were seropositive at baseline.

Sequences were derived from peripheral blood, sampled on day 0 of AZD1222 vaccination. The receptor was isolated from an adult in good health.

CDR3 sequence reads: CASSSWTGINEQYF. In DNA, the CDR3 is TGTGCCAGCAGCTCCTGGACAGGGATCAACGAGCAGTACTTC. This chain joins TRBV5-6 and TRBJ2-7; 8 nucleotides agree with TRBD1. V lost 3 bases to trimming and J lost 5 bases; unmatched junction nucleotides: 7. The germline V gene encodes CDR1 SGHDT and CDR2 YYEEEE. The CDR3 spans 14 residues. Using reference TRBV5-6 and TRBJ2-7 for the parts outside the CDR3, the full variable domain is DAGVTQSPTHLIKTRGQQVTLRCSPKSGHDTVSWYQQALGQGPQFIFQYYEEEERQRGNFPDRFSGHQFPNYSSELNVNALLLGDSALYLCASSSWTGINEQYFGPGTRLTVT.